This T cell receptor (beta chain) was captured in a study of cytomegalovirus exposure and HLA in healthy donors. Notes on the study in general: Reportedly, diagnosis of cytomegalovirus status by the classifier showed high specificity and sensitivity. The authors excluded some V segments, including TRBV6-2 and TRBV6-3, as indistinguishable.

PCR primers comprised 60 Vbeta and 13 Jbeta primers. Sequencing used immunoSEQ multiplex PCR; TCRdb keeps in-frame clones, though not all of them. This table has approximately 150,000 clones, more than 70% appearing once. Only a few counts were recorded for this clone. Antigen unknown. Germline V lookup: CDR1 LGHNT, CDR2 FRNRAP. There are 15 residues in the CDR3. J lost 2 bases, V lost 5 bases, and 8 bases had no gene match. This chain connects TRBV12-5 to TRBJ2-5; 7 bases are shared with TRBD2. The receptor's source is a man younger than 35 in good health and CMV-seropositive. The source material was PBMCs. The CDR3 loop reads CASGPGGAGQETQYF. The CDR3 DNA sequence: TGTGCTAGTGGTCCCGGTGGAGCGGGACAAGAGACCCAGTACTTC.